This record looks at one T cell receptor (beta chain) sequence and its context. What it recognizes is unknown. The sample belongs to a study of OX40 agonist ivuxolimab in advanced cancers. Background on the study: Clinicians treated patients with ivuxolimab, an agonistic anti-OX40 (CD134) antibody.

Study results and limitations: The study did not work out the antigen specificity of the expanded peripheral T cells.

Autoimmune disease history or systemic immunosuppression led to patients being barred. Peripheral blood came from all dose cohorts at three timepoints. The CDR3 is 12 residues long. The V gene's germline CDR1 is SNHLY and CDR2 FYNNEI. Measured with immunoSEQ multiplex PCR; TCRdb has only the in-frame clones, and not every one. The sample includes under 85,000 clones, 75% to 90% of them seen just once. The source is an adult with an advanced solid tumor such as melanoma, head and neck, liver or kidney cancer. The chain carries TRBV2 and TRBJ2-5; the D gene is possibly TRBD2 (6 bases). Near its end, the DNA agrees better with TRBJ2-7, so the J call may be wrong. The sample consisted of CD4+ or CD8+ T cells sorted from blood, taken in a trial of the OX40 agonist ivuxolimab. The CDR3 DNA reads as TGTGCCAGCAGGCGGGAAGGATACGAGCAGTACTTC. Translating it yields CASRREGYEQYF.